This is a list of T cell receptor beta chains from one sample in a study of shared clonotypes between healthy human individuals. Only in-frame clones appear in the TCRdb table, and some are missing; sequencing was by immunoSEQ multiplex PCR. The table includes more than 400,000 clones, over 70% detected once. Source material: PBMCs. These receptors were collected from a woman aged 40 to 55 in good health. Some clones in this sample may be carry-over from other donors' samples. Each CDR3 is given with its conserved first and last residue. D genes are given only for firm matches. A clone size is listed for some rows: how often the clone was seen (once, few, many), or a class if it is expanded.

CDR3	DNA	J	V	D	size
CASSQGRTSGTKNIQYF	TGCGCCAGCAGCCAAGGTAGGACTAGCGGGACCAAAAACATTCAGTACTTC	TRBJ2-4	TRBV4-1	TRBD2	.
CASSRDSSSYEQYF	TGTGCCAGCAGCCGGGACTCCAGCTCCTACGAGCAGTACTTC	TRBJ2-7	TRBV5-4	.	.
CASSGAGPSTDTQYF	TGTGCCAGCTCAGGTGCCGGACCTAGCACAGATACGCAGTATTTT	TRBJ2-3	TRBV18	.	.
CAWSVGTSGTTDTQYF	TGTGCCTGGAGTGTAGGGACTAGCGGGACAACAGATACGCAGTATTTT	TRBJ2-3	TRBV30	TRBD2	.
CASSRGLADGTQYF	TGTGCCAGCAGCCGCGGACTAGCAGACGGGACCCAGTACTTC	TRBJ2-5	TRBV7-3	TRBD2	.
CASSEYGRGREQYF	TGTGCCAGCAGTGAATACGGCAGGGGGCGCGAGCAGTACTTC	TRBJ2-7	TRBV25-1	TRBD1	.
CASSQPGTGTYGANVLTF	TGTGCCAGCAGCCAACCCGGGACAGGGACATACGGGGCCAACGTCCTGACTTTC	TRBJ2-6	TRBV4-2	TRBD1	.
CASSASGTRGGQYF	TGTGCCAGCAGCGCCTCCGGGACGCGGGGTGGCCAGTACTTC	TRBJ2-5	TRBV9	.	many
CASSFGTGRDQPQHF	TGTGCCAGCAGTTTTGGGACAGGGCGGGATCAGCCCCAGCATTTT	TRBJ1-5	TRBV27	TRBD1	once
CSATTGGNEKLFF	TGCAGCGCTACGACAGGGGGGAATGAAAAACTGTTTTTT	TRBJ1-4	TRBV29-1	TRBD1	.
CSVDTSVDEQFF	TGCAGCGTTGATACCTCGGTTGATGAGCAGTTCTTC	TRBJ2-1	TRBV29-1	.	once
CASSPPGGQETQYF	TGTGCCAGCAGCCCGCCGGGAGGCCAAGAGACCCAGTACTTC	TRBJ2-5	TRBV28	TRBD2	.
CASSLSPPSYNQPQHF	TGTGCCAGCAGTTTATCTCCGCCCTCCTACAATCAGCCCCAGCATTTT	TRBJ1-5	TRBV28	.	.
CASSPRTGDEQYF	TGTGCCAGCTCACCACGGACAGGGGACGAGCAGTACTTC	TRBJ2-7	TRBV18	TRBD1	.
CASSPRVSEGETQYF	TGTGCCAGCAGCCCCAGGGTAAGCGAGGGAGAGACCCAGTACTTC	TRBJ2-5	TRBV9	.	.
CASKRQVNQPQHF	TGTGCCAGTAAACGACAGGTGAATCAGCCCCAGCATTTT	TRBJ1-5	TRBV19	.	once
CASSPTGDTEAFF	TGTGCCAGCAGCCCAACAGGTGACACTGAAGCTTTCTTT	TRBJ1-1	TRBV6-1	.	.
CASSPTRGPGNEQYF	TGTGCCAGCAGCCCGACCAGGGGACCAGGGAACGAGCAGTACTTC	TRBJ2-7	TRBV11-1	.	.
CAWTRVFSYNEQFF	TGTGCCTGGACCAGGGTTTTCTCCTACAATGAGCAGTTCTTC	TRBJ2-1	TRBV30	.	.
CASSVWDSTEAFF	TGTGCCAGCAGCGTATGGGACAGCACTGAAGCTTTCTTT	TRBJ1-1	TRBV25-1	TRBD1	.
CASRPRTATSWETQYF	TGCGCCAGCAGGCCACGAACTGCGACTAGTTGGGAGACCCAGTACTTC	TRBJ2-5	TRBV5-1	.	.
CASGAEGTGGVHGYTF	TGCGCCAGCGGAGCTGAGGGTACAGGGGGAGTCCATGGCTACACCTTC	TRBJ1-2	TRBV10-2	TRBD1	.
CASSIFGPYYEQYF	TGTGCCAGCAGCATATTCGGGCCTTACTACGAGCAGTACTTC	TRBJ2-7	TRBV11-2	.	.
CAWTTGFTDTQYF	TGTGCCTGGACCACGGGGTTCACAGATACGCAGTATTTT	TRBJ2-3	TRBV30	.	.
CASSQKRGYGYTF	TGTGCCAGCAGCCAAAAAAGGGGATATGGCTACACCTTC	TRBJ1-2	TRBV14	.	.
CASSSWGQGADEQYF	TGTGCCAGCAGCTCATGGGGACAGGGGGCAGACGAGCAGTACTTC	TRBJ2-7	TRBV2	TRBD1	.
CASSSGQGHTEAFF	TGCGCCAGCAGCTCCGGACAGGGCCACACTGAAGCTTTCTTT	TRBJ1-1	TRBV5-1	TRBD1	once
CASSSAGDQPQHF	TGTGCCAGCAGTTCAGCAGGGGATCAGCCCCAGCATTTT	TRBJ1-5	TRBV27	.	.
CAWSPLAGATDTQYF	TGTGCCTGGAGTCCACTAGCGGGAGCCACAGATACGCAGTATTTT	TRBJ2-3	TRBV30	TRBD2	.
CASGQRAEAFF	TGTGCCAGCGGACAGAGGGCCGAAGCTTTCTTT	TRBJ1-1	TRBV7-9	.	once
CAWRASLGPQETQYF	TGTGCCTGGAGAGCGTCCCTAGGCCCGCAAGAGACCCAGTACTTC	TRBJ2-5	TRBV30	.	.
CSVGTDTYEQYF	TGCAGCGTTGGGACGGACACTTACGAGCAGTACTTC	TRBJ2-7	TRBV29-1	.	.
CASSSASWAGPYGYTF	TGTGCCAGCAGTTCCGCGTCTTGGGCAGGCCCCTATGGCTACACCTTC	TRBJ1-2	TRBV27	.	once
CASSYSTAVGYEQYF	TGTGCCAGCAGTTACTCGACGGCTGTAGGGTACGAGCAGTACTTC	TRBJ2-7	TRBV6-5	.	.
CASSQAGISGANVLTF	TGCGCCAGCAGCCAAGCAGGGATATCTGGGGCCAACGTCCTGACTTTC	TRBJ2-6	TRBV4-3	.	.
CASSLGLNQPQHF	TGTGCCAGCAGTTTAGGCCTTAATCAGCCCCAGCATTTT	TRBJ1-5	TRBV27	.	many
CSAGGLAGAYEQYF	TGCAGCGCCGGAGGACTAGCGGGGGCCTACGAGCAGTACTTC	TRBJ2-7	TRBV29-1	TRBD2	.
CASSLCTDREFRDTQYF	TGTGCCAGCAGCTTATGCACGGACAGGGAGTTTAGAGATACGCAGTATTTT	TRBJ2-3	TRBV11-3	TRBD1	few
CASSQDIGRGGTQYF	TGTGCCAGCAGCCAAGATATAGGGAGAGGGGGTACGCAGTATTTT	TRBJ2-3	TRBV14	.	many
CASSQDGYEQYF	TGTGCCAGCAGCCAAGACGGTTACGAGCAGTACTTC	TRBJ2-7	TRBV14	.	.
CASSQGGEGETQYF	TGCGCCAGCAGCCAAGGGGGAGAGGGGGAGACCCAGTACTTC	TRBJ2-5	TRBV4-3	.	.
CASSLTRSGSSGANVLTF	TGTGCCAGCAGCTTAACTCGTAGCGGGAGCTCTGGGGCCAACGTCCTGACTTTC	TRBJ2-6	TRBV7-3	TRBD2	.
CASSLGVNTGELFF	TGTGCCAGCAGCTTAGGGGTCAACACCGGGGAGCTGTTTTTT	TRBJ2-2	TRBV7-9	.	.
CASSYSGAALADEQYF	TGTGCCAGCAGCTATTCCGGGGCTGCGCTGGCTGATGAGCAGTACTTC	TRBJ2-7	TRBV28	.	.